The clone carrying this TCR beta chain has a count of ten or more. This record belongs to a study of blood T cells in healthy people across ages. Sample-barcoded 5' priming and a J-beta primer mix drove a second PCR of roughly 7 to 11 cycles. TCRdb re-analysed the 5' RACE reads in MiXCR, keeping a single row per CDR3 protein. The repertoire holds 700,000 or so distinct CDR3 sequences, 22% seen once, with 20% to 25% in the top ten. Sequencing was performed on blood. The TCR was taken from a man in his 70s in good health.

In nucleotides, the CDR3 is TGCAGTGTTCCACAGCGCTACGAGCAGTACTTC. This sequence encodes CSVPQRYEQYF. The J gene is TRBJ2-5, the V gene TRBV20-1; no clear D. The end of the DNA is better explained by TRBJ2-7, so the J call may be wrong. The germline V gene encodes CDR1 DFQATT and CDR2 SNEGSKA (reference sequence). The CDR3 runs 11 residues.